This entry concerns a single T cell receptor beta chain. Its antigen is still unknown. Germline CDR1 and CDR2: SNHLY and FYNNEI. With 3 bases removed from V and 2 bases from J, the gap between germline ends came to 11 bases. The CDR3 covers 14 residues. Sequencing was performed with immunoSEQ multiplex PCR; in TCRdb, only in-frame clones are kept and a portion is missing. The sample contains tens of thousands of clones, about 87% of which appear only once. Patients were living with locally advanced or metastatic urothelial carcinoma. This record belongs to a study of PD-L1 blockade in urothelial cancer. Study-wide background: Patients went on atezolizumab in about 2014, receiving 1,200 mg intravenously every 3 weeks. Enrolled patients had been treated previously with 0 to 3 chemotherapy regimens.

Notes on the study in general: Blood clones associated with the tumor expanded more at 3 weeks in durable-benefit patients.

The specimen was PBMCs, collected around atezolizumab (anti-PD-L1) treatment. This TCR was sampled from a man aged 50-60 years with urothelial cancer. The chain carries TRBV2 and TRBJ2-7; D is possibly TRBD1 (5 bases). CDR3 residues: CASSEDMNPYEQYF. For the CDR3, the DNA is TGTGCCAGCAGTGAGGACATGAATCCCTACGAGCAGTACTTC.